This record covers a single T cell receptor (beta chain). Antigen unknown. The data were obtained in a study of CD8+ T cells in alopecia areata. Findings and caveats of the study: It was lesional scalp, especially alopecia totalis/universalis, that showed higher clonality than normal scalp.

The sequencing template was cDNA reverse transcribed from extracted RNA. The data were produced by immunoSEQ multiplex PCR, yet TCRdb's version contains in-frame clones alone and is incomplete. The sample yields 140,000 or so clones, 62% seen once. J lost 6 bases, V lost 5 bases, and 7 bases had no gene match. This CDR3 spans 15 amino acids. Germline V gene data show CDR1 as MNHEY and CDR2 as SMNVEV (reference sequence). The sample comprised CD8+ T cells sorted from blood. This receptor was obtained from a human donor in good health. The chain has TRBV27 and TRBJ2-3; 11 bases match TRBD2. The CDR3 sequence: CASSPLAGGGDTQYF. The CDR3 nucleotides read TGTGCCAGCAGTCCCCTAGCGGGAGGAGGGGATACGCAGTATTTT.